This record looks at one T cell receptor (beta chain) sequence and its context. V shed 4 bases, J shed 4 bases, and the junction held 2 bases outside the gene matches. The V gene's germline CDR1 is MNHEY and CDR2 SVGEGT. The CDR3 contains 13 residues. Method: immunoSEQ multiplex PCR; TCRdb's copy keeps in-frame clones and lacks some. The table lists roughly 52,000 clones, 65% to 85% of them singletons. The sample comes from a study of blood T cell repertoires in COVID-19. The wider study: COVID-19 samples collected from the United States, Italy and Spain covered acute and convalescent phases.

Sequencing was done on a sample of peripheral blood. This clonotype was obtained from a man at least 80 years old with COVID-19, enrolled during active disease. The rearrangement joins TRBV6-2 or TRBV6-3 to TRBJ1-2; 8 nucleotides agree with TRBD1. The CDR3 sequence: CASSSGQGYGYTF. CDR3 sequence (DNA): TGTGCCAGCAGTTCCGGACAGGGCTATGGCTACACCTTC.